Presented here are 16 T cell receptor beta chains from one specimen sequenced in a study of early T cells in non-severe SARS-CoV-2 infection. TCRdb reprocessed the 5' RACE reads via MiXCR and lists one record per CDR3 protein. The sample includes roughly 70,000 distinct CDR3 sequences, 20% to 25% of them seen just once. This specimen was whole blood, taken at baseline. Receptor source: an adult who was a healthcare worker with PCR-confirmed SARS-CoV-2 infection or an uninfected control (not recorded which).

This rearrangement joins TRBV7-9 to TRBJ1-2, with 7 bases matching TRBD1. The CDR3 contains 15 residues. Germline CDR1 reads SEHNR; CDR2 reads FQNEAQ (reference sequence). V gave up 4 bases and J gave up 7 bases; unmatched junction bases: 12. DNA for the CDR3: TGTGCCAGCAGCTCAGGGGACCGAACAGGGGTTGGCTACACCTTC. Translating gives CASSSGDRTGVGYTF.

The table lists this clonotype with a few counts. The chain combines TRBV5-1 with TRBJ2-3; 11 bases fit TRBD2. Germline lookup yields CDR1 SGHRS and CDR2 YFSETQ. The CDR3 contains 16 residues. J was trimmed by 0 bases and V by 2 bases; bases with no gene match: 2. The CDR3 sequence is CASSLASGGSTDTQYF. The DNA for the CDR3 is TGCGCCAGCAGCTTAGCTAGCGGGGGGAGCACAGATACGCAGTATTTT.

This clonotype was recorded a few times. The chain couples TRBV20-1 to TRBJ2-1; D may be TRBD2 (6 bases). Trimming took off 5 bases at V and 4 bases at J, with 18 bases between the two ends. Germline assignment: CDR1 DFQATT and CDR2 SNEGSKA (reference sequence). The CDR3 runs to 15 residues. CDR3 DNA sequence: TGCAGTGCTGGGGGGTTTCCGGGCCCATACAATGAGCAGTTCTTC. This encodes CSAGGFPGPYNEQFF.

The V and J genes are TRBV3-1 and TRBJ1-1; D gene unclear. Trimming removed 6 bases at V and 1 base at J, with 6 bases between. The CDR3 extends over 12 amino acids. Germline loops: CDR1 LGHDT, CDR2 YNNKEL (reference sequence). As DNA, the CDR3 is TGTGCCAGCAGTTTTGGGAACACTGAAGCTTTCTTT. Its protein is CASSFGNTEAFF.

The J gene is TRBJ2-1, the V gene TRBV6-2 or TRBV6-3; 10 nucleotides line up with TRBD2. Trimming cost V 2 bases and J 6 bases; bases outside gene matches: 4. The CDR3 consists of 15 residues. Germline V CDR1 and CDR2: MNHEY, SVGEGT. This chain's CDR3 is CASSYERGGTNEQFF. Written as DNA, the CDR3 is TGTGCCAGCAGTTACGAGCGGGGGGGCACCAATGAGCAGTTCTTC.

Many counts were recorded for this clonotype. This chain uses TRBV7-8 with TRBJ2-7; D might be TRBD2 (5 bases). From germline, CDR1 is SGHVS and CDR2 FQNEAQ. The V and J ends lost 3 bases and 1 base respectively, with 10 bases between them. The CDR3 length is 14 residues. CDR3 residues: CASSFARDSYEQYF. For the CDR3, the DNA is TGTGCCAGCAGCTTCGCCCGGGATTCCTACGAGCAGTACTTC.

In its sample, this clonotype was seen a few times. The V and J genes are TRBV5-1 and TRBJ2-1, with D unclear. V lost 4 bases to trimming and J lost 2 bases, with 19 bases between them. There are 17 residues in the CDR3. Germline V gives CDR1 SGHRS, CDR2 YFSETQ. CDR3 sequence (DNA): TGCGCCAGCAGCCCGCGAACCAGAGAATTCACCTACAATGAGCAGTTCTTC. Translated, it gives CASSPRTREFTYNEQFF.

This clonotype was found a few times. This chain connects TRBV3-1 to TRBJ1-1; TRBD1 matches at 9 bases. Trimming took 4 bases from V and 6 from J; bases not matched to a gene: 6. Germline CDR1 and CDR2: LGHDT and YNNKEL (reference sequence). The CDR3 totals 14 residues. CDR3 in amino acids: CASSLRDRVSEAFF. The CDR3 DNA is TGTGCCAGCAGCCTCCGGGACAGGGTCTCTGAAGCTTTCTTT.

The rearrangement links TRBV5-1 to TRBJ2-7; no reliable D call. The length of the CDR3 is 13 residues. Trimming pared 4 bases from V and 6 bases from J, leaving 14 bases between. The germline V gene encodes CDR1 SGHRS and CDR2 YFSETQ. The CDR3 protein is CASSEQAVGEQYF. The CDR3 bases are TGCGCCAGCAGCGAGCAGGCGGTCGGCGAGCAGTACTTC.

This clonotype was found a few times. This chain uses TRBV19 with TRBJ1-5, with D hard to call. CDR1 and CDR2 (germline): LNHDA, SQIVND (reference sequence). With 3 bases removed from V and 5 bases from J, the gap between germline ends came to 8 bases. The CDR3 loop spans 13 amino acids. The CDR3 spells CASSMLRDQPQHF. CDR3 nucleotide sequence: TGTGCCAGTAGTATGCTAAGGGATCAGCCCCAGCATTTT.

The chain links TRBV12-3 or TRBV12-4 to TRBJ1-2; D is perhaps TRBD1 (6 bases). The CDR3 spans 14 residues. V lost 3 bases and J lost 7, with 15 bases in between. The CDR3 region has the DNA TGTGCCAGCAGTTTGAACTACAGGGCCTTTGGCTACACCTTC. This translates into CASSLNYRAFGYTF.

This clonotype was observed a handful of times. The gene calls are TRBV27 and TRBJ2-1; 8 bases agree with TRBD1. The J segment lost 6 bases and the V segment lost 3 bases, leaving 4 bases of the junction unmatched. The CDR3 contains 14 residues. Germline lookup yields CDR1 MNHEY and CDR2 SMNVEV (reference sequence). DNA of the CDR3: TGTGCCAGCAGTTTCGCGGACAGGGCCAATGAGCAGTTCTTC. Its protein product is CASSFADRANEQFF.

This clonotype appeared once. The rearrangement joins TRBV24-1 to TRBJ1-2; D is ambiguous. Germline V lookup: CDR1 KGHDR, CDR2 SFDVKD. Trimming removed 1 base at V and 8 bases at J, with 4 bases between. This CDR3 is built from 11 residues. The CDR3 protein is CATSDFWGYTF. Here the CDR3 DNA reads TGTGCCACCAGTGATTTCTGGGGCTACACCTTC.

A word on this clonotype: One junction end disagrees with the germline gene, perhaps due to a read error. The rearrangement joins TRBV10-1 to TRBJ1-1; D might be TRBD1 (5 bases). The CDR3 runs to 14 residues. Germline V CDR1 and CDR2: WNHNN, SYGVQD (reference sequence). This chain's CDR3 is CANSDDSQKTEAFF. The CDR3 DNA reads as TGCGCCAACAGTGACGACAGCCAGAAGACTGAAGCTTTCTTT.

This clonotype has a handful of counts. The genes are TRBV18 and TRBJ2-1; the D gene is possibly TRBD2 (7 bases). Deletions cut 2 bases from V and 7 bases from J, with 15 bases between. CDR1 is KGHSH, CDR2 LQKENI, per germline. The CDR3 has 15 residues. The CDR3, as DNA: TGTGCCAGCTCACCAGGGGCGGGGGCCCTAAATGAGCAGTTCTTC. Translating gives CASSPGAGALNEQFF.

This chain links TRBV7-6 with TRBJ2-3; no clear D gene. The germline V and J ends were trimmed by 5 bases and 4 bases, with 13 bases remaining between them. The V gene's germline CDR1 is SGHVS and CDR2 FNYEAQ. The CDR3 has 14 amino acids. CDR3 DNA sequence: TGTGCCAGCAGCCCAAAGAGGAGCCCAGATACGCAGTATTTT. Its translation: CASSPKRSPDTQYF. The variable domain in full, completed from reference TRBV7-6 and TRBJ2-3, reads GAGVSQSPRYKVTKRGQDVALRCDPISGHVSLYWYRQALGQGPEFLTYFNYEAQQDKSGLPNDRFSAERPEGSISTLTIQRTEQRDSAMYRCASSPKRSPDTQYFGPGTRLTVL.